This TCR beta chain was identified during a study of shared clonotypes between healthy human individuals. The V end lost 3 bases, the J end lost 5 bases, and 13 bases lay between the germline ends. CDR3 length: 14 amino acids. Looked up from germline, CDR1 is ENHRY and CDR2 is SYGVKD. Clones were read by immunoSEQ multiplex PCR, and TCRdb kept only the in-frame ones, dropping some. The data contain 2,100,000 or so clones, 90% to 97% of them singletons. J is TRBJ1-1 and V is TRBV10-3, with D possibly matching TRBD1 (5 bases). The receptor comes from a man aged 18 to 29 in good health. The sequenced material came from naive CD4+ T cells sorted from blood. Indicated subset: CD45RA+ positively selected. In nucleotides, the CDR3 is TGTGCCATCAGTGAATTGGGAGGGACGACTGAAGCTTTCTTT. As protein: CAISELGGTTEAFF.